The 2 T cell receptor beta chains below all came from one sample that was sequenced in a study of read filtering for tumor transcriptome and immune sequencing. The library was built from around 0.4 ug RNA with molecular barcoded adaptors for alpha/delta and beta/gamma chains. TCRdb itself ran the reads through MiXCR, one entry per CDR3 protein. The repertoire holds about 46,000 distinct CDR3 sequences, with over 9.5% as singletons. The sample taken for sequencing was a population of CD138-negative cells sorted from bone marrow. These receptors were taken from a donor aged 40 or older with multiple myeloma.

The sample holds many counts of this clonotype. DNA for the CDR3: TGCGCCAGCATCGGGACTAGCGGAGCAGGCGGGCAGTTCTTC. This codes for CASIGTSGAGGQFF. The chain combines TRBV10-2 with TRBJ2-1; 11 bases agree with TRBD2. CDR1 and CDR2 from the germline V gene are WSHSY and SAAADI. V lost 7 bases to trimming and J lost 12 bases; unmatched junction nucleotides: 11. The CDR3 is made up of 14 amino acids.

This clonotype was counted at least ten times. The chain combines TRBV19 with TRBJ2-2; perhaps TRBD2 as D (5 bases). The ends were cut back, 7 bases at V and 1 base at J, with 10 bases in the middle. Germline V gene data show CDR1 as LNHDA and CDR2 as SQIVND (reference sequence). The CDR3 loop spans 14 amino acids. The CDR3 loop reads CASKWTRNTGELFF. CDR3 sequence (DNA): TGTGCCAGTAAGTGGACTCGGAACACCGGGGAGCTGTTTTTT.